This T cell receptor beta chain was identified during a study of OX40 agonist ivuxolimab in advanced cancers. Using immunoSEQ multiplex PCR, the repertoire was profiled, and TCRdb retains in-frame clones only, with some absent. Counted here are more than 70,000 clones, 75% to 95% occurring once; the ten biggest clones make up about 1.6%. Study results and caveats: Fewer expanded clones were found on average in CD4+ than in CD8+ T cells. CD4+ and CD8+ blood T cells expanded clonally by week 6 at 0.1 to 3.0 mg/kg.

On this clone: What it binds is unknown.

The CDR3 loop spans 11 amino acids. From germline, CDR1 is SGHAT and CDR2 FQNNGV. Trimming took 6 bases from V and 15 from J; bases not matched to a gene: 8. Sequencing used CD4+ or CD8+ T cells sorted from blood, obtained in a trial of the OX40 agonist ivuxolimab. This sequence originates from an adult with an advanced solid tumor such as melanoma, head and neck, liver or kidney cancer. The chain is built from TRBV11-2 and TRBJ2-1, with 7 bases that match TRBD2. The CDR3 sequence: CASSPPGGPFF. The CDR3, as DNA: TGTGCCAGCAGTCCCCCGGGGGGTCCGTTCTTC. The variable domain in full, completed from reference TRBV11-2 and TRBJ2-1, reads EAGVAQSPRYKIIEKRQSVAFWCNPISGHATLYWYQQILGQGPKLLIQFQNNGVVDDSQLPKDRFSAERLKGVDSTLKIQPAKLEDSAVYLCASSPPGGPFFGPGTRLTVL.